This record concerns one T cell receptor (beta chain) sequence. This specimen comes from a study of OX40 agonist ivuxolimab in advanced cancers. The wider study: Every 2 weeks, patients received ivuxolimab intravenously, dosed at 0.01 to 10 mg/kg.

Here immunoSEQ multiplex PCR was the method, and the copy in TCRdb shows in-frame clones only, minus some. The profile shows 45,000 to 65,000 clones, 80% to 95% of them singletons. This specimen consisted of CD4+ or CD8+ T cells sorted from blood, obtained in a trial of the OX40 agonist ivuxolimab. This TCR was recovered from an adult with an advanced solid tumor such as melanoma, head and neck, liver or kidney cancer.

Here the CDR3 DNA reads TGTGCCAGCAGCGGTCGGACAGGCCAGGAGCAGTACTTC. This translates into CASSGRTGQEQYF. V usage is TRBV7-9 and J usage is TRBJ2-7, with 7 bases matching TRBD1. This CDR3 has 13 amino acids. From germline, CDR1 is SEHNR and CDR2 FQNEAQ (reference sequence). With 5 bases clipped from V and 7 bases from J, the junction kept 8 bases outside the gene matches.